A single sample gave rise to the 10 T cell receptor beta chains below, sequenced in a study of CD8+ T cells in alopecia areata. Once RNA had been extracted, it was reverse transcribed into cDNA to act as the sequencing template. Sequencing was performed with immunoSEQ multiplex PCR; in TCRdb, only in-frame clones are kept and a portion is missing. Counted here are about 3,600 clones, about 71% occurring once; the ten biggest clones make up about 6.8%. Source material: skin. The source of these receptors is a human donor in good health.

Comments on this clone: The junction departs from the called germline gene at one end, perhaps through a read error. The chain joins TRBV13 to TRBJ1-2; TRBD1 agrees at 11 bases. CDR1 and CDR2 from the germline V gene are PRHDT and FYEKMQ (reference sequence). The CDR3 covers 14 residues. CDR3 sequence: CASSLGTGGYGYTF. The CDR3 bases are TGTGCCAGCAGCCTAGGGACAGGGGGCTATGGCTACACCTTC.

V and J are TRBV21-1 and TRBJ1-3. TRBV21-1 counts as a pseudogene. There are 17 residues in the CDR3. The CDR3 bases are TGTGCCAGCAGCCGAATCTTAGCTACAACACCACGAAACACCATATATTTT. This encodes CASSRILATTPRNTIYF.

The V call is TRBV7-9, the J call TRBJ2-7; no reliable D call. V was cut by 4 bases and J by 3 bases, with 16 bases left in between. The CDR3 length is 15 residues. Looked up from germline, CDR1 is SEHNR and CDR2 is FQNEAQ (reference sequence). The DNA of the CDR3 is TGTGCCAGCAGCTCAGGCCGGAATCAAGGCTACGAGCAGTACTTC. This codes for CASSSGRNQGYEQYF.

This chain connects TRBV6-5 to TRBJ1-4; maybe TRBD1 (6 bases). V was clipped by 6 bases and J by 8 bases, with 13 bases between them. The CDR3 is made up of 13 amino acids. Germline CDR1 is MNHEY and CDR2 is SVGAGI. The CDR3 spells CASRSRGAEKLFF. CDR3 nucleotide sequence: TGTGCCAGCAGGAGCAGGGGAGCGGAAAAACTGTTTTTT.

The chain recombines TRBV2 with TRBJ1-6; D not certain. V lost 6 bases, J lost 7 bases, and 10 bases lay in between. The CDR3 totals 13 residues. The germline V gene encodes CDR1 SNHLY and CDR2 FYNNEI. This chain's CDR3 is CASRYTANSPLHF. CDR3 bases: TGTGCCAGCAGATACACAGCGAATTCACCCCTCCACTTT.

Only one count was recorded for this clone. The rearrangement joins TRBV5-6 to TRBJ2-7; D possibly uses TRBD1 or TRBD2 (5 bases each). Looked up from germline, CDR1 is SGHDT and CDR2 is YYEEEE. The V and J ends lost 6 bases and 0 bases respectively, with 13 bases between them. This CDR3 spans 14 amino acids. CDR3 sequence: CASTGTAGSYEQYF. For the CDR3, the DNA is TGTGCCAGCACCGGGACGGCCGGCTCCTACGAGCAGTACTTC.

V usage is TRBV5-1 and J usage is TRBJ2-3; D ambiguous. The CDR3 consists of 14 residues. V was pared by 4 bases and J by 3 bases, with 12 bases between. Looked up from germline, CDR1 is SGHRS and CDR2 is YFSETQ. The CDR3 coding sequence is TGCGCCAGCAGCCCGGGCAAACCTACAGATACGCAGTATTTT. This gives the protein CASSPGKPTDTQYF.

This clone was seen a few times. V usage is TRBV30 and J usage is TRBJ2-2; 9 nucleotides agree with TRBD2. This CDR3 has 17 residues. Germline values: CDR1 GTSNPN, CDR2 SVGIG (reference sequence). The V segment lost 8 bases and the J segment 7 bases; nucleotides outside the gene matches: 20. CDR3 DNA: TGTGCCCTGGACTTCCTAGCGGGGCTCGCCAGTGGCGGGGAGCTGTTTTTT. It translates to CALDFLAGLASGGELFF. The complete variable domain, with remaining parts taken from reference TRBV30 and TRBJ2-2, reads SQTIHQWPATLVQPVGSPLSLECTVEGTSNPNLYWYRQAAGRGLQLLFYSVGIGQISSEVPQNLSASRPQDRQFILSSKKLLLSDSGFYLCALDFLAGLASGGELFFGEGSRLTVL.

The genes are TRBV5-6 and TRBJ2-6; D is unclear. Germline V gene sequence: CDR1 SGHDT, CDR2 YYEEEE. This CDR3 contains 15 residues. V was clipped by 6 bases and J by 1 base, with 11 bases between them. CDR3 sequence reads: CASTSAKSGANVLTF. CDR3 nucleotides: TGTGCCAGCACCTCCGCCAAGTCTGGGGCCAACGTCCTGACTTTC.

This clone showed up just a few times. The CDR3 reads CASSSGDSYEQYF. The DNA of the CDR3 is TGTGCCAGCAGTTCAGGGGACTCCTACGAGCAGTACTTC. The chain is built from TRBV27 and TRBJ2-7; TRBD1 is a possible D gene (6 bases). Germline V CDR1 and CDR2: MNHEY, SMNVEV (reference sequence). Trimming took 4 bases from V and 0 from J, leaving 7 bases between them. This CDR3 has 13 amino acids.